Listed below are T cell receptor beta chains from one sample, sequenced in a study of control samples from healthy donors and cancer patients. Method: immunoSEQ multiplex PCR; TCRdb's copy keeps in-frame clones and lacks some. Here the sample spans 350,000 to 450,000 clones, approximately 92% being singletons. Sequencing was carried out using PBMCs. The receptors originated from a man aged 35-49 years with head and neck cancer. Each CDR3 is given with its conserved first and last residue. The order of the fields is CDR3 DNA, CDR3 protein, V gene, D gene, J gene. A D gene is named only where the DNA matches it firmly.

DNA: TGTGCCAGCAGCCTGACAGGATTGAACACTGAAGCTTTCTTT
CDR3: CASSLTGLNTEAFF
V: TRBV3-1/TRBV3-2
D: NA
J: TRBJ1-1

DNA: TGTGCCAGCAGCGTTCCAAGGGAATTACCCTACAATGAGCAGTTCTTC
CDR3: CASSVPRELPYNEQFF
V: TRBV2
D: NA
J: TRBJ2-1

DNA: TGTGCCAGCAATACCGGGACAGGGAGAATGAACACTGAAGCTTTCTTT
CDR3: CASNTGTGRMNTEAFF
V: TRBV28
D: TRBD1
J: TRBJ1-1

DNA: TGTGCCAGCAGTCTCACGACAGACTATGGCTACACCTTC
CDR3: CASSLTTDYGYTF
V: TRBV28
D: NA
J: TRBJ1-2

DNA: TGTGCCAGCAGTCCCGGGGTTGGGGCCAACGTCCTGACTTTC
CDR3: CASSPGVGANVLTF
V: TRBV27
D: NA
J: TRBJ2-6

DNA: TGTGCCAGCAGCCCCTTGGGCGATTGGGGTGATACGCAGTATTTT
CDR3: CASSPLGDWGDTQYF
V: TRBV11-2
D: NA
J: TRBJ2-3

DNA: TGTGCCAGCATTCCCCCGTCAGGCTCTGGAAACACCATATATTTT
CDR3: CASIPPSGSGNTIYF
V: TRBV28
D: NA
J: TRBJ1-3

DNA: TGTGCCAGCAGCTTAGGGGACTCAGGGGGTGGCTACACCTTC
CDR3: CASSLGDSGGGYTF
V: TRBV7-2
D: TRBD1
J: TRBJ1-2

DNA: TGTGCCAGCAGCTGGGGACTAGCGGGAGGTGGCGAGCAGTACTTC
CDR3: CASSWGLAGGGEQYF
V: TRBV5-5
D: TRBD2
J: TRBJ2-7

DNA: TGTGCCAGCAGTTACAGACGGGTAACAGATACGCAGTATTTT
CDR3: CASSYRRVTDTQYF
V: TRBV6-5
D: NA
J: TRBJ2-3